This entry lists 27 T cell receptor beta chains sequenced from one sample in a study of T-cell memory formation after mild COVID-19. TCRdb recomputed calls from the 5' RACE reads with MiXCR, one row per CDR3 protein. The table has 150,000 to 200,000 distinct CDR3 sequences, roughly 12% seen once. The sequenced material came from PBMCs or a T cell subset sorted from them (not recorded which). Source of these receptors: a man aged 18 to 30 who had mild COVID-19 (a few samples of this study predate the infection). Cell type and time point are not known.

This clonotype was seen ten or more times. This chain connects TRBV19 to TRBJ1-5; no clear D gene. Germline CDR1 and CDR2: LNHDA and SQIVND (reference sequence). Trimming shortened V by 6 bases and J by 4 bases, and 7 bases separated the two germline ends. This CDR3 is built from 12 residues. CDR3 loop: CASSLNNQPQHF. CDR3 nucleotide sequence: TGTGCCAGTAGCCTAAATAATCAGCCCCAGCATTTT.

The chain has TRBV7-6 and TRBJ1-5, with D hard to call. The CDR3 is 13 amino acids. V lost 5 bases to trimming and J lost 7 bases, with 12 bases between them. Germline CDR1 reads SGHVS; CDR2 reads FNYEAQ. CDR3 sequence: CASSLTWQQPQHF. CDR3 in DNA: TGTGCCAGCAGCCTTACATGGCAACAGCCCCAGCATTTT.

The CDR3 is CASSFLRGGGLYNEQFF. CDR3 nucleotides: TGTGCCAGCAGTTTCCTCCGTGGCGGGGGGTTATACAATGAGCAGTTCTTC. The chain uses TRBV12-3 or TRBV12-4 and TRBJ2-1; 8 bases are a match to TRBD2. V was pared by 3 bases and J by 4 bases, with 11 bases of the junction left unmatched. The CDR3 has 17 residues.

The chain has TRBV19 and TRBJ2-3; the D call may be TRBD1 or TRBD2 (5 bases each). In germline, CDR1 is LNHDA, CDR2 SQIVND (reference sequence). This CDR3 is 15 amino acids long. Trimming stripped 6 bases from V and 0 bases from J, with 13 bases between. The CDR3 reads CASSGTGSSTDTQYF. The CDR3 coding sequence is TGTGCCAGTAGCGGGACGGGAAGTAGCACAGATACGCAGTATTTT.

V gene TRBV7-9 combines with J gene TRBJ2-5, with D perhaps given as TRBD1 or TRBD2 (5 bases each). The germline CDR1 and CDR2 sequences are SEHNR and FQNEAQ (reference sequence). The V end lost 5 bases, the J end lost 1 base, and 17 bases lay between the germline ends. There are 16 residues in the CDR3. The chain's CDR3 is CASSPPFRGLQETQYF. For the CDR3, the DNA is TGTGCCAGCAGCCCACCCTTCCGGGGCCTCCAAGAGACCCAGTACTTC. Full variable domain (rest looked up from reference TRBV7-9 and TRBJ2-5): DTGVSQNPRHKITKRGQNVTFRCDPISEHNRLYWYRQTLGQGPEFLTYFQNEAQLEKSRLLSDRFSAERPKGSFSTLEIQRTEQGDSAMYLCASSPPFRGLQETQYFGPGTRLLVL.

There are a few counts of this clonotype. A junction boundary mismatches the germline segment, possibly from a read error. The gene calls are TRBV7-7 and TRBJ1-4, with D maybe TRBD1 (5 bases). The CDR3 is made up of 14 amino acids. CDR1 and CDR2 from the germline V gene are SSHAT and FNYEAQ (reference sequence). The CDR3 DNA sequence: TGTGCTAGCAGCCAGCCAGGGAGTTACGAAAAACTGTTTTTT. Its protein is CASSQPGSYEKLFF.

This chain connects TRBV20-1 to TRBJ1-5; 8 bases fit TRBD1. Losses at the gene ends were 5 bases for V and 7 bases for J; bases not matched to a gene: 10. The CDR3 covers 14 residues. The germline CDR1 and CDR2 sequences are DFQATT and SNEGSKA (reference sequence). CDR3 sequence: CSAGTGTGAQPQHF. CDR3 DNA sequence: TGCAGTGCTGGAACCGGGACAGGCGCCCAGCCCCAGCATTTT.

The gene calls are TRBV7-9 and TRBJ1-4, with D uncertain. Per germline, CDR1 SEHNR and CDR2 FQNEAQ (reference sequence). Trimming removed 3 bases from V and 3 bases from J, with 11 bases in between. The CDR3 spans 15 residues. The CDR3 sequence: CASSFGSSANEKLFF. The CDR3, as DNA: TGTGCCAGCAGCTTCGGGAGCTCGGCTAATGAAAAACTGTTTTTT.

The chain uses TRBV2 and TRBJ1-6, with 9 bases identical to TRBD1. J was trimmed by 7 bases and V by 5 bases; bases with no gene match: 6. The V gene's germline CDR1 is SNHLY and CDR2 FYNNEI. There are 15 residues in the CDR3. In DNA form, the CDR3 reads TGTGCCAGCAGTACACAGGGGGCGGGAAATTCACCCCTCCACTTT. Encoded protein: CASSTQGAGNSPLHF. Variable domain in full (rest from reference TRBV2 and TRBJ1-6): EPEVTQTPSHQVTQMGQEVILRCVPISNHLYFYWYRQILGQKVEFLVSFYNNEISEKSEIFDDQFSVERPDGSNFTLKIRSTKLEDSAMYFCASSTQGAGNSPLHFGNGTRLTVT.

The rearrangement uses TRBV29-1 and TRBJ1-2; the match to TRBD1 covers 9 bases. Unmatched junction bases numbered 4, after V lost 2 bases and J lost 6 bases. This CDR3 contains 13 residues. Per germline, CDR1 SQVTM and CDR2 ANQGSEA. Here the CDR3 reads CSVERTGEDGYTF. For the CDR3, the DNA is TGCAGCGTTGAACGGACAGGGGAGGATGGCTACACCTTC.

This clonotype was detected only a few times. The V gene is TRBV20-1, the J gene TRBJ1-5; TRBD1 matches at 12 bases. This CDR3 spans 15 amino acids. Per germline, CDR1 DFQATT and CDR2 SNEGSKA (reference sequence). The V segment lost 6 bases and the J segment 6 bases; nucleotides outside the gene matches: 9. The CDR3 loop is CSADAGQGASQPQHF. CDR3 coding DNA: TGCAGTGCGGACGCGGGACAGGGGGCGAGTCAGCCCCAGCATTTT.

DNA of the CDR3: TGTGCCAGCAGGACGACAGGGGGCTCCACCGGGGAGCTGTTTTTT. Residues: CASRTTGGSTGELFF. The V call is TRBV2, the J call TRBJ2-2; the match to TRBD1 covers 10 bases. V shed 6 bases, J shed 4 bases, and the junction held 5 bases outside the gene matches. The CDR3 has 15 amino acids. Germline V lookup: CDR1 SNHLY, CDR2 FYNNEI.

This clonotype was counted between two and nine times. This chain links TRBV14 with TRBJ1-1; D is possibly TRBD1 (6 bases). CDR1 is SGHDN, CDR2 FVKESK, per germline. The CDR3 length is 14 residues. Trimming shortened V by 6 bases and J by 1 base, and 12 bases separated the two germline ends. The CDR3 nucleotides are TGTGCCAGCAGTTACAGGGTAGGGAACACTGAAGCTTTCTTT. Amino acids: CASSYRVGNTEAFF.

This sequence joins TRBV4-1 and TRBJ2-1, with 7 bases matching TRBD1. This CDR3 has 17 amino acids. Germline trimming cut 9 bases from V and 0 bases from J; bases unmatched to any gene: 14. Per the germline V gene, CDR1 is MGHRA and CDR2 is YSYEKL. The CDR3 DNA follows: TGCGCCAGTGGCAGGCGAGGGGGCCGAAGCTCCTACAATGAGCAGTTCTTC. It specifies CASGRRGGRSSYNEQFF.

This clonotype was recorded many times. The V and J genes are TRBV5-1 and TRBJ2-3; D gene ambiguous. V was pared by 1 base and J by 4 bases, with 7 bases between. This CDR3 has 13 residues. Germline CDR1 SGHRS, CDR2 YFSETQ. CDR3 DNA: TGCGCCAGCAGCTTGATTTCCGCAGATACGCAGTATTTT. Amino acids: CASSLISADTQYF.

The chain is built from TRBV20-1 and TRBJ2-7; TRBD1 matches 7 bases. Germline CDR1 reads DFQATT; CDR2 reads SNEGSKA (reference sequence). The CDR3 runs 15 residues. Trimming cost V 1 base and J 0 bases; bases outside gene matches: 6. The DNA of the CDR3 is TGCAGTGCTAGAGGAGAACAGGGGTTCTCCTACGAGCAGTACTTC. Its protein is CSARGEQGFSYEQYF.

This clonotype was seen a handful of times. This rearrangement joins TRBV15 to TRBJ1-2; D is ambiguous. V was trimmed by 0 bases and J by 4 bases, leaving 12 bases between them. The CDR3 consists of 15 residues. Germline values: CDR1 LNHNV, CDR2 YYDKDF (reference sequence). The CDR3: CATSRDHVDGYGYTF. In nucleotides, the CDR3 is TGTGCCACCAGCAGAGATCATGTGGACGGCTATGGCTACACCTTC.

This clonotype was recorded a few times. This chain uses TRBV19 with TRBJ2-1; D could derive from TRBD1 or TRBD2 (6 bases each). Between the trimmed V and J ends, which lost 7 bases and 0 bases, there was a span of 13 bases. Germline CDR1 reads LNHDA; CDR2 reads SQIVND (reference sequence). The CDR3 runs 15 residues. The CDR3 DNA is TGTGCCAGTATGAGGGGGGCCGGCTCCTACAATGAGCAGTTCTTC. Its protein is CASMRGAGSYNEQFF.

This clonotype has a handful of counts. This chain uses TRBV7-2 with TRBJ2-1; TRBD1 agrees at 7 bases. The length of the CDR3 is 13 residues. From germline, CDR1 is SGHTA and CDR2 FQGNSA. J lost 9 bases, V lost 5 bases, and 7 bases had no gene match. CDR3 in DNA: TGTGCCAGCAGCCCAGACAGGGAAGGTGAGCAGTTCTTC. Its translation: CASSPDREGEQFF. The complete variable domain, with remaining parts taken from reference TRBV7-2 and TRBJ2-1, reads GAGVSQSPSNKVTEKGKDVELRCDPISGHTALYWYRQSLGQGLEFLIYFQGNSAPDKSGLPSDRFSAERTGGSVSTLTIQRTQQEDSAVYLCASSPDREGEQFFGPGTRLTVL.

The V call is TRBV7-3, the J call TRBJ1-6, with no clear D. Germline V lookup: CDR1 SGHTA, CDR2 FQGTGA. The CDR3 runs 14 residues. Trimming cost V 4 bases and J 10 bases, with 14 bases left between them. This CDR3 is CASSSSGLGSPLHF. DNA of the CDR3: TGTGCCAGCAGCTCATCAGGATTAGGATCACCCCTCCACTTT.

This chain joins TRBV6-6 and TRBJ1-1; no firm D call. The germline V gene encodes CDR1 MNHNY and CDR2 SVGAGI (reference sequence). This CDR3 comprises 13 residues. Trimming removed 5 bases at V and 4 bases at J, with 11 bases between. Here the CDR3 DNA reads TGTGCCAGCAGTGATCAGGAGGGCACTGAAGCTTTCTTT. Encoded protein: CASSDQEGTEAFF.

The chain carries TRBV6-6 and TRBJ2-1, with D uncertain. V lost 5 bases to trimming and J lost 5 bases, with 13 bases between them. This CDR3 comprises 14 residues. Germline V gives CDR1 MNHNY, CDR2 SVGAGI (reference sequence). In DNA form, the CDR3 reads TGTGCCAGCAGTCTGTCGACATCCAACAATGAGCAGTTCTTC. As protein: CASSLSTSNNEQFF.

This chain joins TRBV5-1 and TRBJ1-1; D unresolved. The ends were cut back, 3 bases at V and 0 bases at J, with 12 bases in the middle. The CDR3 contains 15 residues. Germline CDR1 and CDR2: SGHRS and YFSETQ. The CDR3 DNA reads TGCGCCAGCAGCTCGGACGGGCAAATGAACACTGAAGCTTTCTTT. Its protein is CASSSDGQMNTEAFF.

This clonotype appeared a few times. The V call is TRBV6-1, the J call TRBJ2-2; possible D gene TRBD1, 6 bases. CDR3 length: 15 residues. Per germline, CDR1 MNHNS and CDR2 SASEGT. Deletions cut 5 bases from V and 5 bases from J, with 15 bases between. The CDR3 DNA follows: TGTGCCAGCAGTACAGGGACAAAATGGACCGGGGAGCTGTTTTTT. It translates to CASSTGTKWTGELFF.

The V gene is TRBV7-2, the J gene TRBJ2-5; 7 bases match TRBD2. Per germline, CDR1 SGHTA and CDR2 FQGNSA. The CDR3 has 15 amino acids. V was pared by 1 base and J by 5 bases, with 7 bases of the junction left unmatched. The CDR3 sequence is CASSLVRGSGETQYF. The CDR3 region has the DNA TGTGCCAGCAGCTTAGTGCGGGGGAGCGGGGAGACCCAGTACTTC.

This clonotype was observed many times. V gene TRBV10-3 combines with J gene TRBJ2-3; no reliable D call. This CDR3 is built from 12 residues. Trimming took 0 bases from V and 8 from J, leaving 6 bases between them. From germline, CDR1 is ENHRY and CDR2 SYGVKD. The CDR3 spells CAISESKGTQYF. CDR3 DNA sequence: TGTGCCATCAGTGAGTCCAAGGGTACGCAGTATTTT.

This clonotype turned up a few times. The chain couples TRBV11-2 to TRBJ2-1; D may match TRBD1 or TRBD2 (6 bases each). The CDR3 sequence is 17 residues long. Trimming left V 5 bases short and J 0 bases short, with 17 bases between. In germline, CDR1 is SGHAT, CDR2 FQNNGV. CDR3 residues: CASSPWGAGRSYNEQFF. DNA for the CDR3: TGTGCCAGCAGCCCCTGGGGGGCGGGGCGCTCCTACAATGAGCAGTTCTTC.